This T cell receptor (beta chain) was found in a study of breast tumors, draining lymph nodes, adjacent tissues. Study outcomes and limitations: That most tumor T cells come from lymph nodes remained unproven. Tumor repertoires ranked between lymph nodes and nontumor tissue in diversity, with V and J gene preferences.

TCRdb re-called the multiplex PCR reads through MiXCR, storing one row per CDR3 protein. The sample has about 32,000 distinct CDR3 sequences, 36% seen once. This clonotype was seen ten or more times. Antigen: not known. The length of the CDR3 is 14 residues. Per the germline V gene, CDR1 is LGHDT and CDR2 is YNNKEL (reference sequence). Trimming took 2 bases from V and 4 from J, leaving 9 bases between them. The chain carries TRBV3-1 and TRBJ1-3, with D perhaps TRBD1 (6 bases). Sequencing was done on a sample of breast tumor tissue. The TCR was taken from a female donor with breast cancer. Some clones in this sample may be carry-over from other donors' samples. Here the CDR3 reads CASSQLGAGNTIYF. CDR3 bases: TGTGCCAGCAGCCAATTGGGGGCGGGAAACACCATATATTTT.